This TCR beta chain was documented in a study of memory CD4+ T cells and cytomegalovirus serostatus. This clone showed up just a few times. No antigen is known for it. Single viable CD3+CD4+CD8-CD45RO+ cells were sorted as the memory CD4+ T cells. Study outcomes and limitations: About 40% of the 164 known CMV-associated TCRbeta sequences appeared in CD4+ memory.

Germline V lookup: CDR1 SGDLS, CDR2 YYNGEE. Trimming cost V 0 bases and J 8 bases; bases outside gene matches: 7. This CDR3 is built from 14 residues. Repertoires were generated with immunoSEQ multiplex PCR, while TCRdb's copy carries only in-frame clones and drops some. This repertoire shows tens of thousands of clones, about 80% found once; its top ten account for 0.65% to 0.85%. This TCR was recovered from an adult in good health and CMV-seronegative. Material: memory CD4+ T cells from blood. The chain combines TRBV9 with TRBJ1-2; 7 bases are a match to TRBD1. The CDR3 nucleotides read TGTGCCAGCAGCGTAGAGGACAGGAATGGAGGCTACACCTTC. Its protein is CASSVEDRNGGYTF.